These T cell receptor beta chains were read from a single sample in a study of cytomegalovirus exposure and HLA in healthy donors. The protocol was immunoSEQ multiplex PCR, while the TCRdb copy is restricted to in-frame clones and leaves out a portion. The sample consists of 89,000 or so clones, roughly 86% of them appearing once. Sequencing was done on a sample of PBMCs. These receptor sequences come from a woman in her late teens or twenties in good health and CMV-seropositive. Both conserved end residues are part of each CDR3. A D gene is named only where the DNA matches it firmly. Clone sizes are given selectively: once, few, many, or a class where the clone is expanded.

D | size | J | V | CDR3 | DNA
TRBD1 | NA | TRBJ2-7 | TRBV25-1 | CASSESTGQGAIMAYF | TGTGCCAGCAGTGAATCCACGGGACAGGGGGCGATAATGGCGTACTTC
NA | NA | TRBJ2-7 | TRBV5-1 | CASSNPTGSEEQYF | TGCGCCAGCAGCAACCCTACCGGGAGTGAGGAGCAGTACTTC
NA | NA | TRBJ2-7 | TRBV6-1 | CASSEHWGPAYEQYF | TGTGCCAGCAGTGAACATTGGGGGCCTGCCTACGAGCAGTACTTC
NA | few | TRBJ1-6 | TRBV2 | CASSEHGLNSPLHF | TGTGCCAGCAGTGAACACGGGTTAAATTCACCCCTCCACTTT
TRBD2 | NA | TRBJ2-3 | TRBV4-1 | CASSRIGLAVTDTQYF | TGCGCCAGCAGCCGGATAGGACTAGCGGTCACAGATACGCAGTATTTT
TRBD2 | NA | TRBJ2-7 | TRBV6-4 | CASSYLAGQYF | TGTGCCAGCAGTTATCTAGCGGGGCAGTACTTC
NA | NA | TRBJ2-1 | TRBV4-2 | CASSQDLYAYNEQFF | TGTGCCAGCAGCCAAGACCTCTATGCGTACAATGAGCAGTTCTTC
TRBD1 | NA | TRBJ1-2 | TRBV2 | CASRDRGANYGYTF | TGTGCCAGCAGGGACAGGGGAGCTAACTATGGCTACACCTTC
NA | NA | TRBJ1-1 | TRBV2 | CASSGGSTEAFF | TGTGCCAGCAGTGGCGGCAGCACTGAAGCTTTCTTT
TRBD2 | NA | TRBJ2-1 | TRBV7-9 | CASSLERETEQFF | TGTGCCAGCAGCTTAGAGCGGGAGACTGAGCAGTTCTTC
NA | once | TRBJ2-5 | TRBV30 | CAWRTGQETQYF | TGTGCCTGGAGGACAGGACAAGAGACCCAGTACTTC
NA | NA | TRBJ2-7 | TRBV4-1 | CASSQDYGYSYEQYF | TGCGCCAGCAGCCAAGATTACGGTTACTCCTACGAGCAGTACTTC
NA | NA | TRBJ1-6 | TRBV6-5 | CASSSDRLWSPLHF | TGTGCCAGCAGTTCTGACAGGCTGTGGTCACCCCTCCACTTT
TRBD2 | NA | TRBJ2-5 | TRBV28 | CASSLRTSGRFRETQYF | TGTGCCAGCAGTTTACGGACTAGCGGAAGGTTCAGGGAGACCCAGTACTTC
NA | NA | TRBJ1-5 | TRBV6-1 | CASSELGGAPQHF | TGTGCCAGCAGTGAATTGGGGGGGGCGCCCCAGCATTTT
TRBD2 | NA | TRBJ2-5 | TRBV4-2 | CASSPTSGGAGGETQYF | TGTGCCAGCAGCCCAACTAGCGGGGGGGCCGGGGGAGAGACCCAGTACTTC